What follows are 17 T cell receptor beta chains derived from one specimen sequenced in a study of blood T cell repertoires in COVID-19. Here immunoSEQ multiplex PCR was the method, and the copy in TCRdb shows in-frame clones only, minus some. Among some 150,000 clones listed, around 84% were seen once. Sequencing was carried out using peripheral blood. These receptors were obtained from a man aged 55 to 70 with active or convalescent COVID-19.

The CDR3 DNA follows: TGTGCCAGCAGTTTAAACCGGGAGAAGCAGTACTTC. It encodes CASSLNREKQYF. The V and J genes are TRBV12-3 or TRBV12-4 and TRBJ2-7, with TRBD2 as a possible D gene (6 bases). This CDR3 has 12 amino acids. V lost 2 bases and J 8 bases, leaving 10 bases between the germline ends.

This clone was observed a few times. The chain combines TRBV19 with TRBJ1-5; D gene uncertain. CDR3 size: 14 residues. Germline CDR1 LNHDA, CDR2 SQIVND (reference sequence). The V end lost 6 bases, the J end lost 0 bases, and 9 bases lay between the germline ends. For the CDR3, the DNA is TGTGCCAGTAGGGAGACCTCTAGCAATCAGCCCCAGCATTTT. It encodes CASRETSSNQPQHF.

This clone was counted between two and nine times. The gene calls are TRBV28 and TRBJ2-7; D uncertain. Trimming removed 5 bases from V and 3 bases from J, with 8 bases in between. The CDR3 consists of 12 residues. Per the germline V gene, CDR1 is MDHEN and CDR2 is SYDVKM. The DNA for the CDR3 is TGTGCCAGCAGTGATCTCAGCTACGAGCAGTACTTC. Its protein is CASSDLSYEQYF. Together with reference TRBV28 and TRBJ2-7, the CDR3 gives the full variable domain: DVKVTQSSRYLVKRTGEKVFLECVQDMDHENMFWYRQDPGLGLRLIYFSYDVKMKEKGDIPEGYSVSREKKERFSLILESASTNQTSMYLCASSDLSYEQYFGPGTRLTVT.

The chain joins TRBV24-1 to TRBJ2-1, with 9 bases matching TRBD2. This CDR3 is built from 17 residues. The germline V gene has CDR1 KGHDR and CDR2 SFDVKD. The ends lost 2 bases at V and 8 bases at J; junction bases unmatched: 12. This chain's CDR3 is CATSDSAGLAPPDEQFF. The CDR3 region has the DNA TGTGCCACCAGTGATTCCGCCGGACTAGCGCCCCCCGATGAGCAGTTCTTC.

V is TRBV19 and J is TRBJ2-1, with TRBD2 matching over 8 bases. CDR1 and CDR2 (germline): LNHDA, SQIVND (reference sequence). V dropped 6 bases and J dropped 10; count of bases not matched to a gene: 5. This CDR3 is built from 12 residues. The CDR3, as DNA: TGTGCCAGTAGCTTTAGCGGGAAGGAGCAGTTCTTC. Its translation is CASSFSGKEQFF.

This chain links TRBV14 with TRBJ2-2; perhaps TRBD1 as D (5 bases). There are 16 residues in the CDR3. CDR1 and CDR2 from the germline V gene are SGHDN and FVKESK. Trimming removed 0 bases from V and 2 bases from J, with 10 bases in between. The CDR3 DNA reads as TGTGCCAGCAGCCAAGACCAAACAGGTAACACCGGGGAGCTGTTTTTT. Protein sequence: CASSQDQTGNTGELFF. The variable domain in full, with the rest retrieved from reference TRBV14 and TRBJ2-2, is EAGVTQFPSHSVIEKGQTVTLRCDPISGHDNLYWYRRVMGKEIKFLLHFVKESKQDESGMPNNRFLAERTGGTYSTLKVQPAELEDSGVYFCASSQDQTGNTGELFFGEGSRLTVL.

The rearrangement links TRBV7-8 to TRBJ1-1; TRBD1 is a possible D gene (6 bases). Trimming took off 4 bases at V and 0 bases at J, with 15 bases between the two ends. The CDR3 consists of 16 residues. Germline CDR1 is SGHVS and CDR2 is FQNEAQ. Here the CDR3 DNA reads TGTGCCAGCAGCTCTCTACAGGGAATCGTGAACACTGAAGCTTTCTTT. Residues: CASSSLQGIVNTEAFF.

In its sample, this clone was seen a few times. The CDR3 coding sequence is TGTGCCATCATTGAGGAGGACAGGGTAGGGGGTGGCTACACCTTC. Its translation: CAIIEEDRVGGGYTF. V and J are TRBV28 and TRBJ1-2, with TRBD1 matching 8 bases. This CDR3 has 15 amino acids. Germline V CDR1 and CDR2: MDHEN, SYDVKM. J gave up 7 bases and V 10 bases, and 17 bases lay outside the gene matches.

This clone was counted at least ten times. The rearrangement uses TRBV18 and TRBJ1-5, with 8 bases that match TRBD1. Germline CDR1 KGHSH, CDR2 LQKENI. The J segment lost 3 bases and the V segment lost 6 bases, leaving 13 bases of the junction unmatched. The CDR3 covers 17 residues. CDR3 nucleotides: TGTGCCAGCTCCCCTACAGGGGGGGACAGGTACAATCAGCCCCAGCATTTT. Translating it yields CASSPTGGDRYNQPQHF.

The chain employs TRBV7-9 and TRBJ2-7, with TRBD2 identical over 9 bases. Germline V gene sequence: CDR1 SEHNR, CDR2 FQNEAQ (reference sequence). Unmatched junction bases numbered 9, after V lost 6 bases and J lost 3 bases. CDR3 size: 15 residues. The CDR3 protein is CASRKEPSGIYEQYF. CDR3 DNA sequence: TGTGCCAGCAGAAAAGAGCCTAGCGGGATCTACGAGCAGTACTTC.

The chain couples TRBV28 to TRBJ1-5, with 8 bases that match TRBD1. CDR1 is MDHEN, CDR2 SYDVKM, per germline. The CDR3 is made up of 14 amino acids. V lost 6 bases and J lost 4; bases outside the gene matches: 5. In DNA form, the CDR3 reads TGTGCCAGCAGCCGGACAGGGCGTAATCAGCCCCAGCATTTT. Translation gives CASSRTGRNQPQHF.

The CDR3 spells CASSFPDTGNTIYF. The CDR3 DNA follows: TGTGCCAGCAGTTTCCCCGACACCGGAAACACCATATATTTT. The rearrangement uses TRBV28 and TRBJ1-3; D remains ambiguous. Trimming took off 3 bases at V and 4 bases at J, with 10 bases between the two ends. The CDR3 runs to 14 residues. Germline CDR1 is MDHEN and CDR2 is SYDVKM.

V and J are TRBV6-5 and TRBJ2-5; 9 bases align to TRBD1. V gave up 7 bases and J gave up 3 bases; unmatched junction bases: 3. CDR1 is MNHEY, CDR2 SVGAGI, per germline. This CDR3 is built from 13 residues. The CDR3: CASTRTGEETQYF. The CDR3 region has the DNA TGTGCCAGCACCAGGACAGGGGAAGAGACCCAGTACTTC.

The chain is built from TRBV24-1 and TRBJ2-5; D is uncertain. The V gene's germline CDR1 is KGHDR and CDR2 SFDVKD. The CDR3 covers 12 residues. V was shortened by 5 bases and J by 5 bases, with 8 bases between the two germline ends. This CDR3 is CATSVGAETQYF. The DNA of the CDR3 is TGTGCCACCAGTGTGGGCGCGGAGACCCAGTACTTC.

This clone has at least ten counts. V is TRBV30 and J is TRBJ2-3; maybe TRBD1 (5 bases). Germline V gene lookup returns CDR1 GTSNPN and CDR2 SVGIG (reference sequence). The length of the CDR3 is 13 residues. Trimming cost V 0 bases and J 5 bases, with 9 bases left between them. The CDR3 sequence: CAWSVSGKDTQYF. Here the CDR3 DNA reads TGTGCCTGGAGTGTCTCAGGGAAAGATACGCAGTATTTT.

V usage is TRBV27 and J usage is TRBJ2-3; D is ambiguous. CDR3 length: 13 amino acids. The V gene's germline CDR1 is MNHEY and CDR2 SMNVEV (reference sequence). Trimming stripped 6 bases from V and 9 bases from J, with 16 bases between. CDR3 nucleotides: TGTGCCAGCAGACCCGCTCAGGCGATCACGCAGTATTTT. It codes for CASRPAQAITQYF.

Written as DNA, the CDR3 is TGCGCCAGCCGCCGAGGCTACAATGAGCAGTTCTTC. Its translation is CASRRGYNEQFF. The chain couples TRBV5-1 to TRBJ2-1; D is uncertain. Looked up from germline, CDR1 is SGHRS and CDR2 is YFSETQ. The CDR3 is 12 amino acids. With 7 bases removed from V and 3 bases from J, the gap between germline ends came to 8 bases.